These 8 T cell receptor beta chains share one sample of origin, sequenced in a study of CD8 T cells in Susac syndrome (dated by TCRdb to the late 2010s). Receptors were amplified or captured by the immunoSEQ multiplex PCR assay. RNA was extracted with the RNeasy kit and about 0.5 to 1 ug was reverse transcribed using random hexamers. The raw public data were reprocessed by TCRdb itself: fastp quality trimming at Q25, MiXCR clonotype calling, in-frame beta chains only. Duplicate CDR3 protein sequences are folded into a single record with the most common DNA and genes. Recorded for this sample are approximately 190,000 distinct CDR3 sequences; over 85% of them occurred a single time. The ten largest clones add up to roughly 0.096% of the sample. Specimen: CD4+ T cells from PBMCs. The receptors come from a human donor in good health.

The genes are TRBV3-1 and TRBJ2-7; D is unresolved. CDR1 LGHDT and CDR2 YNNKEL come from the germline V gene (reference sequence). The CDR3 is made up of 13 amino acids. V lost 1 base and J lost 9, with 13 bases in between. Here the CDR3 DNA reads TGTGCCAGCAGCCAAGGGACCTCCCTAGGGCAGTACGTC. The encoded protein is CASSQGTSLGQYV.

The chain uses TRBV5-1 and TRBJ1-5; 9 bases align to TRBD1. Germline V CDR1 and CDR2: SGHRS, YFSETQ. The CDR3 loop spans 14 amino acids. Trimming removed 4 bases from V and 5 bases from J; junction bases left unmatched: 4. This chain's CDR3 is CASSQGQGDQPQHF. The CDR3 DNA is TGCGCCAGCAGCCAGGGACAGGGAGATCAGCCCCAGCATTTT.

This clonotype was counted a single time. The V call is TRBV12-3 or TRBV12-4, the J call TRBJ1-5; D is unclear. Deletions cut 2 bases from V and 3 bases from J, with 5 bases between. This CDR3 is 13 amino acids long. Here the CDR3 DNA reads TGTGCCAGCAGTTTACTTGCCAATCAGCCCCAGCATTTT. Its protein is CASSLLANQPQHF.

Concerning this clonotype itself: The junction does not match germline at one end; this may be a read error. V usage is TRBV29-1 and J usage is TRBJ1-4; TRBD1 agrees at 8 bases. Germline loops: CDR1 SQVTM, CDR2 ANQGSEA. The CDR3 runs 12 residues. CDR3 nucleotide sequence: TGCAGCGTTGGAGGTGACAGGGGTGGAACTGTTTTT. Its protein product is CSVGGDRGGTVF.

V usage is TRBV9 and J usage is TRBJ2-2; D is possibly TRBD1 (5 bases). CDR1 SGDLS and CDR2 YYNGEE come from the germline V gene. CDR3 length equals 16 residues. The germline V and J ends were trimmed by 0 bases and 1 base, with 10 bases remaining between them. DNA for the CDR3: TGTGCCAGCAGCGTAGAGGGGAAGGGGAACACCGGGGAGCTGTTTTTT. Protein sequence: CASSVEGKGNTGELFF.

V usage is TRBV29-1 and J usage is TRBJ2-5; perhaps TRBD2 as D (5 bases). The CDR3 is made up of 15 amino acids. Trimming cost V 1 base and J 3 bases, with 15 bases left between them. The germline V gene has CDR1 SQVTM and CDR2 ANQGSEA. The CDR3 loop reads CSVEVGLASKETQYF. CDR3 coding DNA: TGCAGCGTTGAAGTAGGCCTAGCTTCCAAAGAGACCCAGTACTTC.

The V and J genes are TRBV4-1 and TRBJ2-3, with 12 positions matching TRBD2. Germline CDR1 MGHRA, CDR2 YSYEKL. The CDR3 runs to 15 residues. V lost 4 bases to trimming and J lost 3 bases; unmatched junction nucleotides: 2. The CDR3 is CASSRTSGETDTQYF. The CDR3 coding sequence is TGCGCCAGCAGCCGGACTAGCGGGGAGACAGATACGCAGTATTTT.

The J gene is TRBJ1-5, the V gene TRBV7-2; TRBD1 matches 9 bases. V lost 2 bases and J lost 3; bases outside the gene matches: 11. Germline CDR1 and CDR2: SGHTA and FQGNSA. There are 18 residues in the CDR3. The CDR3 DNA is TGTGCCAGCAGCTTATGGGGTACCGGGACAGGGACCAATCAGCCCCAGCATTTT. Its protein product is CASSLWGTGTGTNQPQHF.